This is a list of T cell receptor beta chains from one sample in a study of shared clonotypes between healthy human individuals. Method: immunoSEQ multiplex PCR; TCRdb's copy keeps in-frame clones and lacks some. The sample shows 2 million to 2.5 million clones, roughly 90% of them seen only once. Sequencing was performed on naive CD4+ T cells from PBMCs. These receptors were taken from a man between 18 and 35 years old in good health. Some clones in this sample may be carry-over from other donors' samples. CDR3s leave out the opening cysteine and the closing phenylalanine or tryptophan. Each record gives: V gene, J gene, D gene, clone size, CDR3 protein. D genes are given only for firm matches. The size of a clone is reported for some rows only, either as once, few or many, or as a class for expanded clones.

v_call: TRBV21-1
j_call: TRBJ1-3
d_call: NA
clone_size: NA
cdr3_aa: ASSKETDRGHGSGGNTIY

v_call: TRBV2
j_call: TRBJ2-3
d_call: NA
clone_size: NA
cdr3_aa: ASSESAGADTQY

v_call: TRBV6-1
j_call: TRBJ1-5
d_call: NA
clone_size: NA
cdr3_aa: ASSESSNQPQH

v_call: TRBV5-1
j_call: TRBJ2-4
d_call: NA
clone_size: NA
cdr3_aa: ASSFRGGHSNIQY

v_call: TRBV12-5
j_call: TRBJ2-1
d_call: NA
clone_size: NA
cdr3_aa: ASGLGYPEGNEQF

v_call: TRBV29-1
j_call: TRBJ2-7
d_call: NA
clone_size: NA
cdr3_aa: SVSTGSYEQY

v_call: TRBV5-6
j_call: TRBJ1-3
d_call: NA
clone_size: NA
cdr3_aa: ASSLYIGNTIY

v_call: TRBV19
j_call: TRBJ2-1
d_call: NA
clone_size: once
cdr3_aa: AGTLLRDNEQF

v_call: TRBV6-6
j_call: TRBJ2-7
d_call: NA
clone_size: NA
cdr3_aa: ASRSTGYSYEQY

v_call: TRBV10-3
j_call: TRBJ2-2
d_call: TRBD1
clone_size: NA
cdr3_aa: AIRWDRDAGELF

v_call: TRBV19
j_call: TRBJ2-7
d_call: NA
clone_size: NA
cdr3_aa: ASSWDGGEQY

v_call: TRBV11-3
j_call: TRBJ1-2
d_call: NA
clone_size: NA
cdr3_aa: ASSLSGAGYT

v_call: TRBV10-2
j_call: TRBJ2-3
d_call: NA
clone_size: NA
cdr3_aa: ASSELPARSTDTQY

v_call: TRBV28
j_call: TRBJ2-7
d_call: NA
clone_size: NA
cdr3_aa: ASHVGGSSYEQY